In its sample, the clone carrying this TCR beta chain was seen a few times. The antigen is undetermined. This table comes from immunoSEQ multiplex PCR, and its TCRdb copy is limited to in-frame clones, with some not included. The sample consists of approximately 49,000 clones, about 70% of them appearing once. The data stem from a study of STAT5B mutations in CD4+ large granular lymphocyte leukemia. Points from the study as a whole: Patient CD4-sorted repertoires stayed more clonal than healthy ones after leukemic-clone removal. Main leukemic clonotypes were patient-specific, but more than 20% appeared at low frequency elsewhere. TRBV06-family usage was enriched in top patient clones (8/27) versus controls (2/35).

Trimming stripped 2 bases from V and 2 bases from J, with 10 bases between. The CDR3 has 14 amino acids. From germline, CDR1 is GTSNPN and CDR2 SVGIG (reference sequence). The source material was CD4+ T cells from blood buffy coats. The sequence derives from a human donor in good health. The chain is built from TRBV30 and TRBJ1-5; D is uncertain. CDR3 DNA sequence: TGTGCCTGGAGTACCCCGGGCGGCAATCAGCCCCAGCATTTT. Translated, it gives CAWSTPGGNQPQHF.